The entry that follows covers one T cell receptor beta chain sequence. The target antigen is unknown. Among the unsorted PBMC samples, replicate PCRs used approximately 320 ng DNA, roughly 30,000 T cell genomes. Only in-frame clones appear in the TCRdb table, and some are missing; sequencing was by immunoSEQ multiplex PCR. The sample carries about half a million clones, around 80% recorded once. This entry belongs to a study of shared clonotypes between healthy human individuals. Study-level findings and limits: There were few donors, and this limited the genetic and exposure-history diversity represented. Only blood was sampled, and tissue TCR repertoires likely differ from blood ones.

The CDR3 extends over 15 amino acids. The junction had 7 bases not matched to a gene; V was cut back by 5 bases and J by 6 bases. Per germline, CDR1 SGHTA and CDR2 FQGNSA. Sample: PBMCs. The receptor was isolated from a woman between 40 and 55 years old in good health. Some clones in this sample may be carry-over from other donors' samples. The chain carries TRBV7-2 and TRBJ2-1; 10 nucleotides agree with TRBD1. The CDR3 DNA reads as TGTGCCAGCAGCGCACAGACAGGGGGCCTCAATGAGCAGTTCTTC. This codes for CASSAQTGGLNEQFF.